These 31 T cell receptor beta chains share one sample of origin, sequenced in a study of CD8+ T cells in alopecia areata. RNA extraction and reverse transcription yielded cDNA as sequencing template. The protocol was immunoSEQ multiplex PCR, while the TCRdb copy is restricted to in-frame clones and leaves out a portion. This sample carries about 120,000 clones, none of them present only once. The source material was lesional skin. The source is a C3H/HeJ mouse with alopecia areata. Mice of this strain are of MHC haplotype H2-k.

As to this clone: TCRdb's protein does not match the DNA translation at residue 11; the protein provided is translated from the DNA. Genes here carry mouse names. Here the CDR3 reads CASSERQGRDTLYF. CDR3 DNA (partial): TGTGCCAGCAGTGAGCGACAGGGGCGGGATACG. The chain carries TRBV13-3 and TRBJ1-3, with 8 bases identical to TRBD1. The missing CDR3 end, 3 residues past where the read stops, is filled in from the germline J gene. The CDR3 runs to 14 residues. The germline V gene has CDR1 NNHDY and CDR2 SYVADS. Trimming cost V 2 bases and J 8 bases; bases outside gene matches: 6.

About this clone itself: Gene names denote mouse genes. The read stops 4 residues short of the end of the CDR3; the missing end is completed from the germline J gene. The chain recombines TRBV14 with TRBJ2-3, with 12 nucleotides matching TRBD2. V gave up 5 bases and J gave up 2 bases; unmatched junction bases: 3. Germline lookup yields CDR1 SGHDT and CDR2 FRDEAV. This CDR3 is 15 amino acids long. CDR3 DNA, as far as it was read: TGTGCCAGCAGCGACTGGGGGGGCATTGCAGAA. Protein product: CASSDWGGIAE. The full-length CDR3 reads as CASSDWGGIAETLYF.

A word on this clone: Mouse names are used for the genes. The read ends 4 residues shy of where the CDR3 ends; the end is completed using the germline J gene. V and J are TRBV13-1 and TRBJ1-2, with D possibly TRBD1 on 5 matching bases. Per germline, CDR1 NSHNY and CDR2 SYGAGN. V lost 4 bases and J 2 bases, leaving 9 bases between the germline ends. The CDR3 runs 13 residues. Here the CDR3 reads CASSWGGNSDYTF. The sequenced part of the CDR3 DNA is TGTGCCAGCAGTTGGGGGGGGAACTCC.

The table lists this clone with a few counts. The germline and genes are mouse ones. Coverage ceases 4 residues before the CDR3 finishes, and the germline J gene fills in the end. The genes are TRBV1 and TRBJ1-4; tentatively, D is TRBD1 (5 bases). CDR1 and CDR2 from the germline V gene are NSQYPW and LRSPGD (reference sequence). The V and J ends lost 1 base and 6 bases respectively, with 9 bases between them. This CDR3 has 14 amino acids. The DNA read from the CDR3 is TGCACCTGCAGTGCAGGCAGGGCGGACGAA. Translated: CTCSAGRADE. The full CDR3 reads CTCSAGRADERLFF.

Comment on this clone: The gene names given are mouse names. The CDR3 end is not reached by the read, which stops 4 residues before it; the germline J gene fills it in. The chain joins TRBV13-3 to TRBJ2-5; tentatively, D is TRBD1 (6 bases). Per the germline V gene, CDR1 is NNHDY and CDR2 is SYVADS. The CDR3 is made up of 14 amino acids. The part of the CDR3 DNA that was read is TGTGCCAGCAGTGCGCCGGGACAAAAAGAC. This translates into CASSAPGQKD. The entire CDR3 is CASSAPGQKDTQYF.

In this sample, this clone turned up a few times. Gene names are the mouse ones. The read stops 4 residues short of the end of the CDR3; the missing end is completed from the germline J gene. The J gene is TRBJ2-5, the V gene TRBV13-1; tentatively, D is TRBD2 (5 bases). Germline-derived CDR1 and CDR2 are NSHNY and SYGAGN. The CDR3 runs 14 residues. The CDR3 bases that were read are TGTGCCAGCAGTGATGGGATGGGGAAAGAC. It is translated as CASSDGMGKD. The CDR3 in full is CASSDGMGKDTQYF.

This clone was found a few times. These gene names are mouse names. The sequence runs out 4 residues before the end of the CDR3; the remainder is reconstructed from the germline J gene. The V and J genes are TRBV13-3 and TRBJ2-2, with TRBD2 matching over 8 bases. Germline CDR1 and CDR2: NNHDY and SYVADS. The CDR3 is made up of 16 amino acids. V was clipped by 1 base and J by 1 base; unmatched bases: 3. The sequenced CDR3 bases are TGTGCCAGCAGTGATCAGCTGGGGGGAAACACCGGG. Its translation: CASSDQLGGNTG. The whole CDR3 protein is CASSDQLGGNTGQLYF.

A remark on this clone: Gene names and germline refer to mouse. The read ends 4 residues before the CDR3 terminus; that terminus is restored from the germline J gene. The chain carries TRBV1 and TRBJ2-7; TRBD2 matches 11 bases. V lost 2 bases to trimming and J lost 0 bases; unmatched junction nucleotides: 3. The CDR3 has 16 amino acids. The germline CDR1 and CDR2 sequences are NSQYPW and LRSPGD (reference sequence). The sequenced CDR3 bases are TGCACCTGCAGTGCAAACTGGGGGGGCCACTCCTAT. Translation gives CTCSANWGGHSY. The whole CDR3 is CTCSANWGGHSYEQYF. Filled out from reference TRBV1 and TRBJ2-7, the complete variable domain reads VTLLEQNPRWRLVPRGQAVNLRCILKNSQYPWMSWYQQDLQKQLQWLFTLRSPGDKEVKSLPGADYLATRVTDTELRLQVANMSQGRTLYCTCSANWGGHSYEQYFGPGTRLTVL.

About this clone: The TCRdb protein fails to match the DNA translation at residue 11; the protein reported here was translated from the DNA. The genes and germline here are from mouse. The read falls 3 residues short of the CDR3 end, and the missing part is taken from the germline J gene. This chain links TRBV13-3 with TRBJ1-3, with D possibly being TRBD1 (5 bases). CDR1 and CDR2 from the germline V gene are NNHDY and SYVADS. Trimming removed 3 bases from V and 3 bases from J, with 10 bases in between. The CDR3 covers 14 residues. The CDR3 bases that were read are TGTGCCAGCAGTGTGTGGGGGATTGGAAATACG. This gives the protein CASSVWGIGNT. The CDR3, in full, reads CASSVWGIGNTLYF.

This clone turned up a few times. Gene names follow the mouse nomenclature. The CDR3 end falls 4 residues outside the read, so it is completed with the germline J gene. V usage is TRBV1 and J usage is TRBJ2-7; 9 bases fit TRBD2. The V and J ends lost 3 bases and 0 bases, in that order; junction bases with no gene match: 3. The germline V gene encodes CDR1 NSQYPW and CDR2 LRSPGD (reference sequence). CDR3 length: 15 residues. The sequenced part of the CDR3 DNA is TGCACCTGCAGTGCGAGGACTGGGGACTCCTAT. Protein sequence: CTCSARTGDSY. The complete CDR3 reads CTCSARTGDSYEQYF.

A few counts support this clone. Genes and germline come from the mouse. The read ends 4 residues early relative to the CDR3; the germline J gene fills the gap. The chain uses TRBV13-3 and TRBJ2-5, with 7 nucleotides matching TRBD1. The CDR3 is 15 residues long. The germline CDR1 and CDR2 sequences are NNHDY and SYVADS. J gave up 3 bases and V 2 bases, and 6 bases lay outside the gene matches. The CDR3 reads CASSDPRDSQDTQYF. The CDR3 bases that were read are TGTGCCAGCAGTGACCCCCGGGACAGTCAAGAC.

This clone has more than one count but fewer than ten. Gene names refer to mouse genes. The sequence runs out 4 residues before the end of the CDR3; the remainder is reconstructed from the germline J gene. The chain has TRBV13-2 and TRBJ2-2, with 10 bases that match TRBD2. The CDR3 is 16 residues long. After removal of 1 base from V and 2 bases from J, the junction contained 2 bases not matched to a gene. Germline CDR1 reads NNHNN; CDR2 reads SYGAGS (reference sequence). This CDR3 is CASGDILGGNTGQLYF. The DNA read from the CDR3 is TGTGCCAGCGGTGATATACTGGGGGGGAACACCGGG.

This clone has at least ten counts. Mouse names are used for the genes. Read data end 4 residues before the CDR3 end; the end is taken from the germline J gene. V usage is TRBV13-3 and J usage is TRBJ2-1; 14 bases are a match to TRBD2. V lost 5 bases, J lost 6 bases, and 4 bases stayed unmatched. The CDR3 consists of 15 residues. The germline V gene encodes CDR1 NNHDY and CDR2 SYVADS. CDR3 bases read: TGTGCCAGCAGGGGGACTGGGGGGGCTTTTGCT. It is translated as CASRGTGGAFA. The CDR3 in full is CASRGTGGAFAEQFF.

This clone was counted many times. The database protein in TCRdb disagrees with the DNA translation at residue 14; the sequence shown here was translated from the DNA. Gene labels here are mouse ones. The CDR3 extends 3 residues past the end of the read, so its final part is completed from the germline J gene. The chain has TRBV13-3 and TRBJ1-6, with 7 bases identical to TRBD1. TRBJ1-6 has ORF status, its function being uncertain. This CDR3 comprises 17 residues. The J segment lost 3 bases and the V segment lost 1 base, leaving 7 bases of the junction unmatched. CDR1 NNHDY and CDR2 SYVADS come from the germline V gene. Incomplete CDR3 DNA: TGTGCCAGCAGTGATCGAGGAACAGGGGACTATAATTCGCCC. Translated: CASSDRGTGDYNSP. The whole CDR3 sequence is CASSDRGTGDYNSPLYF.

About this clone: The gene names given are mouse names. The CDR3 end is not reached by the read, which stops 4 residues before it; the germline J gene fills it in. The chain recombines TRBV1 with TRBJ2-1; TRBD2 matches 8 bases. Looked up from germline, CDR1 is NSQYPW and CDR2 is LRSPGD (reference sequence). This CDR3 contains 16 residues. The junction had 2 bases not matched to a gene; V was cut back by 1 base and J by 0 bases. The sequenced CDR3 bases are TGCACCTGCAGTGCAGTACTGGGGGCTAACTATGCT. Translation: CTCSAVLGANYA. The whole CDR3 region reads CTCSAVLGANYAEQFF.

This clone came up many times. Germline and genes here are mouse. The CDR3 end falls 4 residues outside the read, so it is completed with the germline J gene. The J gene is TRBJ2-3, the V gene TRBV13-3, with D possibly TRBD1 on 5 matching bases. The V gene's germline CDR1 is NNHDY and CDR2 SYVADS. Deletions cut 0 bases from V and 0 bases from J, with 8 bases between. There are 15 residues in the CDR3. CDR3 residues: CASSDEGKSAETLYF. Incomplete CDR3 DNA: TGTGCCAGCAGTGATGAGGGGAAGAGTGCAGAA.

There are a few counts of this clone. Here the gene names and germline are mouse. The read falls 4 residues short of the CDR3 end, and the missing part is taken from the germline J gene. The rearrangement uses TRBV13-2 and TRBJ1-4; 11 bases match TRBD1. Germline-derived CDR1 and CDR2 are NNHNN and SYGAGS (reference sequence). Trimming took 5 bases from V and 3 from J; bases not matched to a gene: 0. The CDR3 sequence is 14 residues long. The CDR3 DNA, read in part, is TGTGCCAGCGGGGGACAGGGGGCCAACGAA. Translating it yields CASGGQGANE. The full CDR3 protein reads CASGGQGANERLFF.

As for this clone: Gene names follow the mouse nomenclature. The read terminates 4 residues before the CDR3 end, so the remaining end is supplied by the germline J gene. The chain couples TRBV1 to TRBJ2-1; D might be TRBD1 (5 bases). The CDR3 sequence is 15 residues long. CDR1 is NSQYPW, CDR2 LRSPGD, per germline (reference sequence). V shed 3 bases and J shed 1 base, with 10 bases lying between them. CDR3 in amino acids: CTCSAPQANYAEQFF. CDR3 bases read: TGCACCTGCAGTGCCCCACAGGCGAACTATGCT.

This clone occurred a few times. Genes and germline are mouse. The CDR3 goes on 4 residues after the read ends, and that part is filled in from the germline J gene. The chain combines TRBV1 with TRBJ2-2, with 8 positions matching TRBD1. Germline V gene lookup returns CDR1 NSQYPW and CDR2 LRSPGD (reference sequence). This CDR3 is 16 amino acids long. V trimming: 1 base; J trimming: 2 bases; junction bases outside the gene matches: 3. The sequenced part of the CDR3 DNA is TGCACCTGCAGTGCAGCCCGACAGGGGAACACCGGG. It yields the protein CTCSAARQGNTG. The whole CDR3 sequence is CTCSAARQGNTGQLYF.

This clone was picked up a small number of times. Gene names refer to mouse genes. CDR3 DNA, as far as it was read: TGTGCCAGCAGTGACATCGACCAAGAC. Protein: CASSDIDQD. The whole CDR3 reads CASSDIDQDTQYF. This chain uses TRBV13-3 with TRBJ2-5; D is ambiguous. The read gets to within 4 residues of the CDR3 end, and the germline J gene fills in the rest. Germline CDR1 NNHDY, CDR2 SYVADS. V was trimmed by 2 bases and J by 1 base, leaving 5 bases between them. This CDR3 comprises 13 residues.

As for this clone: Genes here carry mouse names. The CDR3 is cut off 4 residues early in the read; its end comes from the germline J gene. The chain carries TRBV13-3 and TRBJ2-5; D not resolved. Germline CDR1 NNHDY, CDR2 SYVADS. The CDR3 is made up of 14 amino acids. Trimming pared 0 bases from V and 1 base from J, leaving 6 bases between. The CDR3 region is CASSDAKDQDTQYF. The DNA read from the CDR3 is TGTGCCAGCAGTGATGCAAAGGACCAAGAC.

This clone was seen a few times. All gene names here are mouse names. The read stops 4 residues short of the end of the CDR3; the missing end is completed from the germline J gene. The chain uses TRBV19 and TRBJ2-1, with 13 bases that match TRBD2. The germline V gene encodes CDR1 FNHDT and CDR2 SITEND (reference sequence). This CDR3 contains 17 residues. Trimming cost V 2 bases and J 4 bases; bases outside gene matches: 6. The CDR3: CASSIWTGGAGYAEQFF. CDR3 DNA (partial): TGTGCCAGCAGTATTTGGACTGGGGGGGCCGGGTATGCT.

This clone was counted between two and nine times. Each gene name is a mouse one. The sequence runs out 4 residues before the end of the CDR3; the remainder is reconstructed from the germline J gene. The chain recombines TRBV19 with TRBJ1-1; 7 bases map to TRBD1. With V trimmed by 6 bases and J by 1 base, 9 bases remained unmatched. This CDR3 spans 15 amino acids. Germline V lookup: CDR1 FNHDT, CDR2 SITEND (reference sequence). The CDR3 spells CASTIIQGRNTEVFF. Incomplete CDR3 DNA: TGTGCCAGCACCATCATACAGGGGAGGAACACA.

This clone appeared many times. The genes are named according to mouse. Read sequence stops 4 residues before the CDR3 end, and the germline J gene provides the missing end. Other DNA sequences in the same sample also yield this CDR3. J is TRBJ2-7 and V is TRBV13-3, with D possibly matching TRBD1 (5 bases). Between the trimmed V and J ends, which lost 0 bases and 0 bases, there was a span of 10 bases. Germline V gives CDR1 NNHDY, CDR2 SYVADS. The CDR3 runs 15 residues. This CDR3 reads CASSDGTGSSYEQYF. CDR3 bases read: TGTGCCAGCAGTGATGGAACAGGAAGCTCCTAT.

This clone turned up a few times. All gene names here are mouse names. Sequencing ends 4 residues short of the CDR3 end; the germline J gene provides the rest. The gene calls are TRBV13-3 and TRBJ1-4; TRBD1 matches at 8 bases. CDR1 is NNHDY, CDR2 SYVADS, per germline. V shed 2 bases, J shed 0 bases, and the junction held 3 bases outside the gene matches. This CDR3 comprises 16 residues. Partial CDR3 DNA: TGTGCCAGCAGTGAGGACAGGGAGATTTCCAACGAA. This encodes CASSEDREISNE. The CDR3 in full is CASSEDREISNERLFF.

Points on this clone: Gene names are mouse gene names. Read data end 4 residues before the CDR3 end; the end is taken from the germline J gene. This rearrangement joins TRBV13-3 to TRBJ2-2; 9 nucleotides align to TRBD2. Trimming took 5 bases from V and 2 from J; bases not matched to a gene: 10. The V gene's germline CDR1 is NNHDY and CDR2 SYVADS. This CDR3 has 17 amino acids. This CDR3 is CASSAPLLGGNTGQLYF. The part of the CDR3 DNA that was read is TGTGCCAGCAGCGCCCCCCTACTGGGGGGTAACACCGGG. The complete variable domain, with remaining parts taken from reference TRBV13-3 and TRBJ2-2, reads EAAVTQSPRSKVAVTGGKVTLSCHQTNNHDYMYWYRQDTGHGLRLIHYSYVADSTEKGDIPDGYKASRPSQENFSLILELASLSQTAVYFCASSAPLLGGNTGQLYFGEGSKLTVL.

In its sample, this clone was seen a few times. The genes are named according to mouse. The read stops 4 residues short of the end of the CDR3; the missing end is completed from the germline J gene. The rearrangement links TRBV13-3 to TRBJ1-1, with 11 bases identical to TRBD1. The CDR3 runs to 15 residues. Germline CDR1 reads NNHDY; CDR2 reads SYVADS. CDR3 sequence reads: CASSDGGTGGTEVFF. CDR3 DNA (partial): TGTGCCAGCAGTGATGGTGGGACAGGGGGAACA.

Notes on this clone: The genes are named according to mouse. The observed sequence ends 4 residues before the CDR3 terminus, with the missing tail filled in from the germline J gene. The rearrangement joins TRBV13-3 to TRBJ2-1; 8 nucleotides match TRBD2. V shed 7 bases and J 3 bases; nucleotides not matched to a gene: 9. Germline lookup yields CDR1 NNHDY and CDR2 SYVADS. The CDR3 is 15 residues long. CDR3 DNA (partial): TGTGCCAGCCACCGGGGGGGGCGGGTCTATGCT. The encoded protein is CASHRGGRVYA. The entire CDR3 sequence reads CASHRGGRVYAEQFF.

The table lists this clone with a few counts. Gene names follow the mouse nomenclature. The sequenced part of the CDR3 DNA is TGTGCCACCCCGGGACAAGACAACGAA. The encoded protein is CATPGQDNE. The CDR3, in full, reads CATPGQDNERLFF. The V and J genes are TRBV19 and TRBJ1-4; possible D gene TRBD1, 6 bases. The missing CDR3 end, 4 residues past where the read stops, is filled in from the germline J gene. The CDR3 is 13 residues long. CDR1 and CDR2 from the germline V gene are FNHDT and SITEND (reference sequence). The germline V and J ends were trimmed by 9 bases and 4 bases, with 13 bases remaining between them.

This clone was counted many times. All gene names here are mouse names. The read is 4 residues too short to cover the CDR3 end, so that end is filled in from the germline J gene. The chain carries TRBV1 and TRBJ2-7; tentatively, D is TRBD1 (6 bases). The CDR3 is made up of 12 amino acids. The germline CDR1 and CDR2 sequences are NSQYPW and LRSPGD (reference sequence). CDR3 region: CTCSLTGYEQYF. The part of the CDR3 DNA that was read is TGCACCTGCAGTCTCACAGGGTAT.

This clone showed up just a few times. The gene names here belong to mouse. CDR3 DNA, as far as it was read: TGTGCCAGCGGTGATCCTGACTGGGGGGTTTAT. The encoded protein is CASGDPDWGVY. The whole CDR3 is CASGDPDWGVYEQYF. V gene TRBV13-2 combines with J gene TRBJ2-7; 10 nucleotides agree with TRBD2. With the read ending 4 residues before the CDR3 end, the germline J gene is used to fill in that end. This CDR3 comprises 15 residues. Germline values: CDR1 NNHNN, CDR2 SYGAGS (reference sequence).